A selection of T cell receptor beta chains follows, all from one sample in a study of shared clonotypes between healthy human individuals. The table came from immunoSEQ multiplex PCR; TCRdb's copy has only in-frame clones and leaves some out. The data hold 400,000 to 550,000 clones, with roughly 78% observed a single time. Sequencing was performed on PBMCs. All receptors come from a woman between 40 and 55 years old in good health. Some clones in this sample may be carry-over from other donors' samples. CDR3s include the opening cysteine and the closing phenylalanine or tryptophan. A D gene is named only where the DNA matches it firmly. Size values are once, few and many counts, or a class for expanded clones, and some rows have none.

j_gene	v_gene	abundance	d_gene	CDR3aa	CDR3nt
TRBJ2-3	TRBV5-6	NA	TRBD1	CASSLSGQAMDTQYF	TGTGCCAGCAGCTTAAGCGGACAGGCAATGGATACGCAGTATTTT
TRBJ1-1	TRBV19	NA	TRBD1	CASSQTGRTLNTEAFF	TGTGCCAGTAGCCAGACAGGGAGAACCCTGAACACTGAAGCTTTCTTT
TRBJ2-3	TRBV6-5	NA	TRBD1	CASSYLGQGGLGTQYF	TGTGCCAGCAGTTACCTGGGACAGGGGGGGTTGGGTACGCAGTATTTT
TRBJ1-5	TRBV7-2	NA	NA	CASSYRDFGNQPQHF	TGTGCCAGCAGCTACAGGGATTTTGGCAATCAGCCCCAGCATTTT
TRBJ2-6	TRBV19	NA	NA	CASSIETPGEPGANVLTF	TGTGCCAGTAGTATAGAAACCCCGGGGGAACCTGGGGCCAACGTCCTGACTTTC
TRBJ2-3	TRBV6-4	NA	TRBD2	CASSDSAGAADTQYF	TGTGCCAGCAGTGACTCAGCGGGAGCGGCAGATACGCAGTATTTT
TRBJ1-1	TRBV28	once	NA	CASSPGAEAFF	TGTGCCAGCAGCCCGGGGGCTGAAGCTTTCTTT
TRBJ2-5	TRBV5-6	NA	TRBD2	CASSSVSGKETQYF	TGTGCCAGCAGCTCAGTTAGCGGGAAAGAGACCCAGTACTTC
TRBJ2-2	TRBV5-1	NA	TRBD2	CASRLTGTTPGVLFF	TGCGCCAGCAGACTGACCGGGACTACTCCCGGGGTGCTGTTTTTT
TRBJ2-3	TRBV6-6	NA	NA	CASSYSDFTDTQYF	TGTGCCAGCAGTTACTCCGACTTCACAGATACGCAGTATTTT
TRBJ1-2	TRBV7-2	NA	NA	CASSEGTSIYGYTF	TGTGCCAGCAGCGAGGGGACGTCTATCTATGGCTACACCTTC
TRBJ2-2	TRBV7-2	few	TRBD1	CASSLLGQGHTGELFF	TGTGCCAGCAGCTTACTGGGACAGGGCCACACCGGGGAGCTGTTTTTT
TRBJ2-7	TRBV4-1	few	TRBD2	CASSQLERGDYEQYF	TGCGCCAGCAGCCAACTTGAGCGGGGGGACTACGAGCAGTACTTC
TRBJ1-1	TRBV11-3	NA	NA	CASSSTLPYSGVFF	TGTGCCAGCAGCTCTACCTTACCCTATAGTGGGGTTTTCTTT
TRBJ1-4	TRBV18	NA	NA	CASSRARNEKLFF	TGTGCCAGCTCACGCGCACGGAATGAAAAACTGTTTTTT
TRBJ1-5	TRBV7-9	few	NA	CASSHESNQPQHF	TGTGCCAGCAGCCACGAGAGCAATCAGCCCCAGCATTTT
TRBJ1-2	TRBV28	once	NA	CASSLALTPPGYTF	TGTGCCAGCAGTTTGGCGCTAACACCCCCCGGCTACACCTTC
TRBJ2-1	TRBV28	NA	NA	CASRTVYNEQFF	TGTGCCAGCAGGACAGTTTACAATGAGCAGTTCTTC
TRBJ2-7	TRBV18	NA	NA	CASSPGFYEQYF	TGTGCCAGCTCACCAGGATTCTACGAGCAGTACTTC
TRBJ2-3	TRBV15	NA	NA	CATSRGSGAGGTDTQYF	TGTGCCACCAGCAGAGGATCAGGGGCGGGTGGCACAGATACGCAGTATTTT
TRBJ2-7	TRBV5-5	NA	NA	CASSLGQATSYEQYF	TGTGCCAGCAGCTTGGGGCAGGCTACCTCCTACGAGCAGTACTTC
TRBJ1-1	TRBV7-9	few	NA	CASSRNREAFF	TGTGCCAGCAGCCGAAATCGTGAAGCTTTCTTT
TRBJ1-2	TRBV11-2	few	NA	CASSSGHGLHNSYGYTF	TGTGCCAGCAGCTCCGGGCACGGGCTACATAACTCTTATGGCTACACCTTC
TRBJ2-5	TRBV18	once	TRBD2	CASSPSGGIPAETQYF	TGTGCCAGCTCACCTAGCGGGGGGATCCCGGCAGAGACCCAGTACTTC
TRBJ2-7	TRBV5-4	NA	TRBD1	CATKKTGGAYEQYF	TGTGCCACCAAGAAGACAGGGGGGGCCTACGAGCAGTACTTC
TRBJ2-3	TRBV27	NA	NA	CASRTYKASTDTQYF	TGTGCCAGCAGGACCTACAAGGCTAGCACAGATACGCAGTATTTT
TRBJ2-4	TRBV27	many	NA	CASRVPIRLGGTKNIQYF	TGTGCCAGCAGAGTCCCCATCCGGCTAGGGGGAACCAAAAACATTCAGTACTTC
TRBJ2-1	TRBV7-9	NA	NA	CASSGSANEQFF	TGTGCCAGCAGCGGCAGTGCCAATGAGCAGTTCTTC
TRBJ2-2	TRBV28	NA	NA	CASSFPGEGGLAGAINTGELFF	TGTGCCAGCAGTTTTCCGGGTGAAGGGGGTCTGGCGGGAGCAATTAACACCGGGGAGCTGTTTTTT
TRBJ1-2	TRBV4-3	NA	NA	CASSQDLGTVPLYGYTF	TGCGCCAGCAGCCAAGACCTCGGGACCGTTCCCCTCTATGGCTACACCTTC
TRBJ2-1	TRBV14	NA	NA	CASSQVRVPDNEQFF	TGTGCCAGCAGTCAAGTCCGGGTTCCTGACAATGAGCAGTTCTTC
TRBJ2-5	TRBV11-2	NA	NA	CASSSLVGNQETQYF	TGTGCCAGCAGCTCGCTCGTAGGGAACCAAGAGACCCAGTACTTC
TRBJ1-5	TRBV27	few	TRBD1	CASSSTSGGDRRPANSNQPQHF	TGTGCCAGCAGTTCCACCTCGGGGGGGGACAGGAGACCCGCAAATAGCAATCAGCCCCAGCATTTT
TRBJ2-1	TRBV6-6	NA	NA	CASTLAYGVSNEQFF	TGTGCCAGCACCCTAGCTTATGGGGTCAGCAATGAGCAGTTCTTC
TRBJ2-1	TRBV27	NA	TRBD2	CASSTLAGLNEQFF	TGTGCCAGCAGCACGCTAGCGGGTTTGAATGAGCAGTTCTTC
TRBJ2-3	TRBV14	NA	NA	CASSQGPTGGFSTDTQYF	TGTGCCAGCAGCCAAGGGCCTACTGGGGGATTTAGCACAGATACGCAGTATTTT
TRBJ2-5	TRBV28	few	NA	CASSLTVEETQYF	TGTGCCAGCAGTTTAACGGTCGAAGAGACCCAGTACTTC
TRBJ2-7	TRBV6-1	NA	TRBD1	CASRTTGFNEQYF	TGTGCCAGCAGGACGACAGGGTTCAACGAGCAGTACTTC
TRBJ1-1	TRBV7-8	NA	NA	CASRRNIIEGKENTEAFF	TGTGCCAGCAGGAGAAACATCATCGAAGGGAAGGAGAACACTGAAGCTTTCTTT
TRBJ1-1	TRBV5-5	NA	NA	CASSLDPDLNTEAFF	TGTGCCAGCAGCTTGGATCCAGACTTGAACACTGAAGCTTTCTTT